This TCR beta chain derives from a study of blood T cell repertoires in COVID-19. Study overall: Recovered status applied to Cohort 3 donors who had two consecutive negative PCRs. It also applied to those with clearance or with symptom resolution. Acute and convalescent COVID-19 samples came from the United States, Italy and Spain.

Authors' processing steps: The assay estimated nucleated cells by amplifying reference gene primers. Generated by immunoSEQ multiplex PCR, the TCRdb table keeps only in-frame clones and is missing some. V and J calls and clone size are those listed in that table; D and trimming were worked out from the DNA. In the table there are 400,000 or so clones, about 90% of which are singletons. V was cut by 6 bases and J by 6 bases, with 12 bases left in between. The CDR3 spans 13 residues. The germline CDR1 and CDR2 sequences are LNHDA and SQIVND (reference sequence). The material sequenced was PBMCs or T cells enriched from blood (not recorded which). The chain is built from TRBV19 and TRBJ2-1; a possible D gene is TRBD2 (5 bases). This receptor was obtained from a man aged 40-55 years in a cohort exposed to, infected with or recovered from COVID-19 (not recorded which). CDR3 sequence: CASSLLVFNEQFF. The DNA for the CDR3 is TGTGCCAGTAGCCTACTAGTCTTCAATGAGCAGTTCTTC.